The 26 T cell receptor beta chains below all came from one sample that was sequenced in a study of blood T cell repertoires in COVID-19. The method was immunoSEQ multiplex PCR; TCRdb's version includes in-frame clones alone and lacks a portion of them. The data contain 110,000 or so clones, approximately 84% of them singletons. Sequencing was done on a sample of peripheral blood. The receptors stem from a middle-aged woman with acute or convalescent COVID-19.

This clone was recorded only once. The chain is built from TRBV5-1 and TRBJ1-6; D is ambiguous. This CDR3 contains 15 residues. Germline CDR1 and CDR2: SGHRS and YFSETQ. V was clipped by 3 bases and J by 7 bases, with 14 bases between them. The CDR3, as DNA: TGCGCCAGCAGCTATGACAATCAGGCAAATTCACCCCTCCACTTT. This translates into CASSYDNQANSPLHF.

This rearrangement joins TRBV5-8 to TRBJ1-5; maybe TRBD1 (5 bases). This CDR3 has 13 residues. Per the germline V gene, CDR1 is SGHTS and CDR2 is YDEGEE. V was shortened by 1 base and J by 5 bases, with 7 bases between the two germline ends. CDR3 protein: CASSLSRDQPQHF. The CDR3, as DNA: TGTGCCAGCAGCTTGTCCAGGGATCAGCCCCAGCATTTT. Supplemented by reference TRBV5-8 and TRBJ1-5, the full variable domain reads EAGVTQSPTHLIKTRGQQATLRCSPISGHTSVYWYQQALGLGLQFLLWYDEGEERNRGNFPPRFSGRQFPNYSSELNVNALELEDSALYLCASSLSRDQPQHFGDGTRLSIL.

This clone is a singleton in its sample. The chain has TRBV4-3 and TRBJ2-3; 13 positions agree with TRBD2. This CDR3 has 16 residues. V dropped 1 base and J dropped 7; count of bases not matched to a gene: 5. Germline CDR1 and CDR2: LGHNA and YSLEER. The CDR3 region has the DNA TGCGCCAGCAGCCAAGCCACTAGCGGGGGGGCAAATACGCAGTATTTT. Translated: CASSQATSGGANTQYF.

This clone was observed once. This chain joins TRBV27 and TRBJ1-5; tentative D call: TRBD1 (6 bases). The CDR3 is made up of 15 amino acids. Looked up from germline, CDR1 is MNHEY and CDR2 is SMNVEV (reference sequence). Trimming shortened V by 8 bases and J by 6 bases, and 20 bases separated the two germline ends. CDR3 sequence: CASAGGRVTSQPQHF. CDR3 bases: TGTGCCAGCGCGGGGGGGCGAGTAACCAGTCAGCCCCAGCATTTT.

In nucleotides, the CDR3 is TGTGCCAGTAAATGGGCAGGCCCTGCGCTTCTATCCACTAATGAAAAACTGTTTTTT. Its translation: CASKWAGPALLSTNEKLFF. This chain joins TRBV19 and TRBJ1-4; no definite D call. V dropped 7 bases and J dropped 2 bases, with 26 bases sitting between them. The CDR3 has 19 amino acids. Per germline, CDR1 LNHDA and CDR2 SQIVND (reference sequence).

V and J are TRBV2 and TRBJ1-5, with D unresolved. Deletions cut 4 bases from V and 0 bases from J, with 4 bases between. The CDR3 has 13 amino acids. Germline CDR1 reads SNHLY; CDR2 reads FYNNEI. CDR3 DNA: TGTGCCAGCAGTGGTTATAGCAATCAGCCCCAGCATTTT. Translation gives CASSGYSNQPQHF.

This chain joins TRBV18 and TRBJ1-1; D perhaps matches TRBD1 (6 bases). V lost 2 bases and J lost 7, with 14 bases in between. CDR3 size: 14 residues. The germline CDR1 and CDR2 sequences are KGHSH and LQKENI. This CDR3 reads CASSPMGGTNEAFF. CDR3 coding DNA: TGTGCCAGCTCACCAATGGGGGGGACAAATGAAGCTTTCTTT.

The chain has TRBV2 and TRBJ1-6, with D perhaps matching TRBD1 (6 bases). The CDR3 extends over 13 amino acids. CDR1 is SNHLY, CDR2 FYNNEI, per germline. V lost 6 bases, J lost 11 bases, and 14 bases lay in between. CDR3 residues: CASRTGLVAPLHF. CDR3 nucleotides: TGTGCCAGCAGAACAGGGTTGGTCGCACCCCTCCACTTT. Full variable domain (remainder filled in from reference TRBV2 and TRBJ1-6): EPEVTQTPSHQVTQMGQEVILRCVPISNHLYFYWYRQILGQKVEFLVSFYNNEISEKSEIFDDQFSVERPDGSNFTLKIRSTKLEDSAMYFCASRTGLVAPLHFGNGTRLTVT.

This chain connects TRBV7-2 to TRBJ2-1; D is unresolved. The CDR3 covers 16 residues. V gave up 4 bases and J gave up 0 bases, with 13 bases separating them. Germline V gene data show CDR1 as SGHTA and CDR2 as FQGNSA. CDR3 amino acids: CASSSFSATSYNEQFF. The CDR3, as DNA: TGTGCCAGCAGCTCGTTCTCAGCGACCTCCTACAATGAGCAGTTCTTC. Using reference TRBV7-2 and TRBJ2-1 for the parts outside the CDR3, the full variable domain is GAGVSQSPSNKVTEKGKDVELRCDPISGHTALYWYRQSLGQGLEFLIYFQGNSAPDKSGLPSDRFSAERTGGSVSTLTIQRTQQEDSAVYLCASSSFSATSYNEQFFGPGTRLTVL.

This clone came up once. The chain recombines TRBV6-4 with TRBJ2-1; TRBD1 might be the D (5 bases). Germline loops: CDR1 MRHNA, CDR2 SNTAGT. V was clipped by 4 bases and J by 1 base, with 14 bases between them. The CDR3 runs 16 residues. The CDR3 DNA is TGTGCCAGCAGTGGGCAGGGTGGGATTTCCTACAATGAGCAGTTCTTC. Amino acid sequence: CASSGQGGISYNEQFF.

The chain employs TRBV4-1 and TRBJ2-2, with 10 bases fitting TRBD1. The CDR3 runs 15 residues. CDR1 and CDR2 from the germline V gene are MGHRA and YSYEKL. V lost 4 bases, J lost 5 bases, and 4 bases stayed unmatched. The CDR3 loop is CASSRRTGGTGELFF. The CDR3 DNA is TGCGCCAGCAGCCGCAGGACAGGGGGGACCGGGGAGCTGTTTTTT.

V and J are TRBV6-1 and TRBJ1-2; D may be TRBD1 (5 bases). CDR1 is MNHNS, CDR2 SASEGT, per germline. V lost 3 bases and J lost 4, with 15 bases in between. This CDR3 has 15 amino acids. The CDR3: CASSDPSSGGYGYTF. The CDR3 nucleotides are TGTGCCAGCAGTGATCCGTCCAGCGGGGGCTATGGCTACACCTTC.

The V call is TRBV7-9, the J call TRBJ1-1, with TRBD1 identical over 11 bases. The V gene's germline CDR1 is SEHNR and CDR2 FQNEAQ (reference sequence). J gave up 1 base and V 1 base, and 8 bases lay outside the gene matches. The CDR3 contains 18 residues. This chain's CDR3 is CASSLVPDRGRWNTEAFF. CDR3 nucleotide sequence: TGTGCCAGCAGCTTAGTACCGGACAGGGGGCGATGGAACACTGAAGCTTTCTTT.

The rearrangement joins TRBV11-2 to TRBJ1-6, with TRBD1 as a possible D gene (6 bases). Per the germline V gene, CDR1 is SGHAT and CDR2 is FQNNGV. Trimming took 5 bases from V and 2 from J, leaving 13 bases between them. CDR3 length equals 16 residues. CDR3 in DNA: TGTGCCAGCAGCCTTACAGGGCTACCCTATAATTCACCCCTCCACTTT. As protein: CASSLTGLPYNSPLHF.

V usage is TRBV30 and J usage is TRBJ1-4, with D possibly TRBD1 on 5 matching bases. This CDR3 region has 13 residues. V was cut by 4 bases and J by 8 bases, with 14 bases left in between. Germline CDR1 GTSNPN, CDR2 SVGIG (reference sequence). The CDR3 reads CAWTGGVEEKLFF. Here the CDR3 DNA reads TGTGCCTGGACGGGGGGAGTGGAAGAAAAACTGTTTTTT.

V usage is TRBV19 and J usage is TRBJ1-3; TRBD1 matches at 7 bases. This CDR3 comprises 15 residues. V trimming: 6 bases; J trimming: 6 bases; junction bases outside the gene matches: 11. Looked up from germline, CDR1 is LNHDA and CDR2 is SQIVND (reference sequence). The CDR3 loop is CASSHRDSGENTIYF. For the CDR3, the DNA is TGTGCCAGTAGCCACCGGGACAGTGGAGAAAACACCATATATTTT.

The rearrangement uses TRBV18 and TRBJ1-1; D unresolved. CDR3 length: 18 residues. CDR1 is KGHSH and CDR2 is LQKENI in the germline V gene. Trimming shortened V by 1 base and J by 0 bases, and 18 bases separated the two germline ends. CDR3 DNA sequence: TGTGCCAGCTCACCACAAAGTGTTGGCCGGGGTATGAACACTGAAGCTTTCTTT. Translating it yields CASSPQSVGRGMNTEAFF.

The rearrangement uses TRBV5-1 and TRBJ1-6; D gene ambiguous. Germline V gene data show CDR1 as SGHRS and CDR2 as YFSETQ. The V end was cut by 1 base, the J end by 5 bases, with 13 bases between. The CDR3 contains 16 residues. CDR3 protein: CASSLLSGTNNSPLHF. The DNA for the CDR3 is TGCGCCAGCAGCTTGCTTTCCGGTACCAATAATTCACCCCTCCACTTT. The full variable domain, completed using reference TRBV5-1 and TRBJ1-6, is KAGVTQTPRYLIKTRGQQVTLSCSPISGHRSVSWYQQTPGQGLQFLFEYFSETQRNKGNFPGRFSGRQFSNSRSEMNVSTLELGDSALYLCASSLLSGTNNSPLHFGNGTRLTVT.

The chain recombines TRBV6-5 with TRBJ2-4; D possibly corresponds to TRBD2 (5 bases). Germline V gives CDR1 MNHEY, CDR2 SVGAGI. CDR3 length equals 14 residues. V shed 5 bases and J shed 0 bases, with 8 bases lying between them. The CDR3 here is CASSPGVAKNIQYF. The CDR3 DNA reads TGTGCCAGCAGTCCCGGGGTAGCCAAAAACATTCAGTACTTC.

The chain combines TRBV7-9 with TRBJ1-4; TRBD1 aligns across 7 bases. Germline assignment: CDR1 SEHNR and CDR2 FQNEAQ (reference sequence). This CDR3 comprises 13 residues. J was trimmed by 8 bases and V by 7 bases; bases with no gene match: 7. The CDR3 bases are TGTGCCAGCAAGGCGGCAGGGGGAGAAAAACTGTTTTTT. It encodes CASKAAGGEKLFF.

This chain links TRBV19 with TRBJ1-5, with 10 bases aligning to TRBD1. This CDR3 contains 15 residues. CDR1 is LNHDA and CDR2 is SQIVND in the germline V gene (reference sequence). The V gene end was trimmed by 2 bases and the J gene end by 5 bases; junction bases not matched to a gene: 3. CDR3 DNA sequence: TGTGCCAGTAGTATAACCGGGACAGGGGATCAGCCCCAGCATTTT. Translating it yields CASSITGTGDQPQHF.

The genes are TRBV5-6 and TRBJ1-2; D gene uncertain. Germline CDR1 is SGHDT and CDR2 is YYEEEE. The CDR3 is made up of 12 amino acids. V lost 3 bases and J 8 bases, leaving 11 bases between the germline ends. For the CDR3, the DNA is TGTGCCAGCAGCTGGAGGACTGGGGGCTACACCTTC. Amino acids: CASSWRTGGYTF.

The genes are TRBV6-6 and TRBJ1-2, with a weak D call TRBD1 (5 bases). V lost 1 base, J lost 6 bases, and 15 bases lay in between. CDR3 length: 15 residues. Per germline, CDR1 MNHNY and CDR2 SVGAGI (reference sequence). The DNA of the CDR3 is TGTGCCAGCAGTTACTACCCCCTTGGGGGGGATGGCTACACCTTC. Its translation is CASSYYPLGGDGYTF.

The rearrangement uses TRBV5-1 and TRBJ1-4; 7 positions agree with TRBD1. After removal of 3 bases from V and 5 bases from J, the junction contained 4 bases not matched to a gene. This CDR3 region has 14 residues. Germline values: CDR1 SGHRS, CDR2 YFSETQ. CDR3 DNA: TGCGCCAGCAGCTATTGGGACAGCAATGAAAAACTGTTTTTT. Translated, it gives CASSYWDSNEKLFF.

The rearrangement links TRBV6-6 to TRBJ1-4; D remains unclear. From germline, CDR1 is MNHNY and CDR2 SVGAGI (reference sequence). This CDR3 is built from 14 residues. Trimming removed 7 bases from V and 8 bases from J, with 17 bases in between. This chain's CDR3 is CASNRGSGGEKLFF. The DNA for the CDR3 is TGTGCCAGCAATCGAGGGTCAGGAGGAGAAAAACTGTTTTTT.

The chain combines TRBV18 with TRBJ1-2, with D hard to call. This CDR3 region has 15 residues. The germline CDR1 and CDR2 sequences are KGHSH and LQKENI. V was pared by 0 bases and J by 8 bases, with 16 bases between. The CDR3: CASSPPSRPLGGYTF. The CDR3 DNA is TGTGCCAGCTCACCACCGTCTAGGCCCCTCGGGGGCTACACCTTC.